This TCR beta chain emerged from a study of blood T cell repertoires in COVID-19. Germline V CDR1 and CDR2: MNHEY, SVGAGI. CDR3 length: 12 amino acids. Trimming stripped 6 bases from V and 7 bases from J, with 10 bases between. Here immunoSEQ multiplex PCR was the method, and the copy in TCRdb shows in-frame clones only, minus some. The repertoire holds some 270,000 clones, about 87% seen once, with around 3.1% in the top ten. The study drew participants aged about 18 to 89 years from 24 US areas. The source material was PBMCs or T cells enriched from blood (not recorded which). This TCR was recovered from a woman aged 40-49 years who had been exposed to COVID-19. This chain joins TRBV6-5 and TRBJ2-1; TRBD2 might be the D (6 bases). CDR3 sequence (DNA): TGTGCCAGCAGACTCGGGACTAATGAGCAGTTCTTC. Its translation is CASRLGTNEQFF.